This TCR beta chain originates from a study of cytotoxic CD8 clonotypes in ibrutinib-treated CLL. Frozen PBMC stocks contributed around 2 micrograms of genomic DNA to the TCR beta libraries. The CDR3 runs to 12 residues. V shed 5 bases and J shed 6 bases, with 9 bases lying between them. Germline CDR1 is SGHVS and CDR2 is FQNEAQ. Libraries were prepared by immunoSEQ multiplex PCR; TCRdb keeps only in-frame clonotypes and omits some of them. Of around 52,000 clones listed, 50% to 70% are singletons. The chain combines TRBV7-8 with TRBJ2-3; a weak D match, TRBD2 (6 bases). Sequenced material: PBMCs, taken after 24 months of ibrutinib treatment. The receptor's source is a human donor with chronic lymphocytic leukemia. The CDR3 sequence: CASSGGRDTQYF. For the CDR3, the DNA is TGTGCCAGCAGCGGAGGGCGGGATACGCAGTATTTT.